This note documents a single TCR beta chain sequence. Its target is not known. Naive CD8+ T cells had a CD45RO-CCR7+CD27+CD95- phenotype. The TRB libraries of cDNA were built by UMI-labeled 5' RACE. TCRdb reprocessed the 5' RACE reads; each CDR3 protein has one entry and no DNA is given. In all, the sample yields fewer than 90,000 distinct CDR3 sequences. The record originates from a study of CXCR3-negative and CXCR3-positive naive CD8 T cells. Study overall: The study obtained 140 million or so TRB reads, about 1.5 +/- 0.3 million per library. Whole-study findings and limits: Naive cells that were CXCR3-positive had more hydrophobic TRB CDR3s (compared with CXCR3-negative naive cells). Both naive subsets had comparably high diversity; memory CD8+ cells much lower. Fresh PBMCs were used in most assays, and CXCR3 expression partially decreased after cryopreservation.

The germline V gene has CDR1 MDHEN and CDR2 SYDVKM. The CDR3 is made up of 16 amino acids. This TCR came from a human donor in good health. Some clones in this sample may be carry-over from other donors' samples. This chain uses TRBV28 with TRBJ1-1; TCRdb calls TRBD1, which cannot be checked without DNA. What was sequenced was naive CXCR3+ CD8+ T cells from blood. As to subset: CD45RO-CCR7+CD27+CD95- naive CD8+ T cells expressing CXCR3 (TNR3+). CDR3 sequence: CASSFRYREMDTEAFF.